This is a list of T cell receptor beta chains from one sample in a study of T-cell memory formation after mild COVID-19. Via MiXCR, TCRdb re-called the 5' RACE reads, giving one row per CDR3 protein. This sample has under 350,000 distinct CDR3 sequences, with about 17% found just once. Sequenced sample: PBMCs or a T cell subset sorted from them (not recorded which). These receptors came from a man between 18 and 35 years old who had mild COVID-19 (a few samples of this study predate the infection). Cell type and time point are not known. Both conserved end residues are part of each CDR3. The D gene is left open where the match is weak. A clone size is listed for some rows: how often the clone was seen (once, few, many), or a class if it is expanded.

>TRBV4-3|TRBJ1-1|few|.
CASSRNIQGNTEAFF
TGCGCCAGCAGCCGCAATATACAGGGTAACACTGAAGCTTTCTTT
>TRBV29-1|TRBJ2-3|.|TRBD2
CSVRASGFLDTQYF
TGCAGCGTTCGGGCTAGCGGGTTCTTAGATACGCAGTATTTT
>TRBV20-1|TRBJ2-1|few|TRBD1
CSATGGSYNEQFF
TGCAGTGCTACAGGGGGCTCCTACAATGAGCAGTTCTTC
>TRBV4-3|TRBJ2-7|.|TRBD1
CASSQASDRGYEQYF
TGCGCCAGCAGCCAAGCTTCCGACAGGGGGTACGAGCAGTACTTC
>TRBV7-3|TRBJ2-2|few|.
CASSPLMTGELFF
TGTGCCAGCAGCCCGCTTATGACCGGGGAGCTGTTTTTT
>TRBV25-1|TRBJ1-5|.|.
CASSGLGGWNQPQHF
TGTGCCAGCAGTGGGCTGGGAGGGTGGAATCAGCCCCAGCATTTT
>TRBV7-6|TRBJ2-3|.|TRBD2
CASSPRTSGTSTDTQYF
TGTGCCAGCAGCCCTCGGACTAGCGGGACTAGCACAGATACGCAGTATTTT
>TRBV5-6|TRBJ2-2|few|.
CASSLERSRRTGELFF
TGTGCCAGCAGCTTGGAGCGGTCCCGTAGGACCGGGGAGCTGTTTTTT
>TRBV25-1|TRBJ2-3|.|TRBD2
CASSPLSGGRTDTQYF
TGTGCCAGCAGTCCCCTATCGGGGGGGCGCACAGATACGCAGTATTTT
>TRBV7-9|TRBJ2-5|.|TRBD2
CASSPRTSGAAQETQYF
TGTGCCAGCAGCCCTCGGACTAGCGGGGCCGCTCAAGAGACCCAGTACTTC
>TRBV9|TRBJ1-4|.|.
CASSVAATNEKLFF
TGTGCCAGCAGCGTCGCCGCAACTAATGAAAAACTGTTTTTT
>TRBV6-1|TRBJ2-4|few|TRBD1
CASRETTGTGHF
TGTGCCAGCAGGGAAACTACCGGGACAGGGCACTTC
>TRBV4-3|TRBJ2-3|few|TRBD2
CASSQGTSGGSWTQYF
TGCGCCAGCAGCCAGGGGACTAGCGGGGGGAGTTGGACGCAGTATTTT
>TRBV4-1|TRBJ2-3|many|.
CASSQGPESDTQYF
TGCGCCAGCAGCCAAGGTCCAGAATCAGATACGCAGTATTTT
>TRBV5-1|TRBJ1-1|many|.
CASSLQTVGTEAFF
TGCGCCAGCAGCTTACAAACAGTCGGCACTGAAGCTTTCTTT
>TRBV5-1|TRBJ2-1|.|.
CASSLDPGSSYNEQFF
TGCGCCAGCAGCCTGGATCCGGGGAGCTCCTACAATGAGCAGTTCTTC
>TRBV25-1|TRBJ1-1|.|.
CASRWGYTEAFF
TGTGCCAGCAGGTGGGGATACACTGAAGCTTTCTTT
>TRBV6-6|TRBJ2-3|few|.
CASRRDPPDTQYF
TGTGCCAGCAGACGTGACCCGCCGGATACGCAGTATTTT
>TRBV5-1|TRBJ2-5|many|.
CASSLLPGVKETQYF
TGCGCCAGCAGCTTACTTCCGGGAGTCAAAGAGACCCAGTACTTC
>TRBV12-3/TRBV12-4|TRBJ2-2|few|TRBD2
CASCAGGFPGELFF
TGTGCCAGCTGCGCGGGGGGATTCCCCGGGGAGCTGTTTTTT
>TRBV30|TRBJ1-2|.|.
CAWRRPNNYGYTF
TGTGCCTGGAGAAGACCCAACAACTATGGCTACACCTTC
>TRBV6-5|TRBJ2-5|.|TRBD1
CASSDPGQGETQYF
TGTGCCAGCAGTGACCCTGGACAGGGGGAGACCCAGTACTTC
>TRBV20-1|TRBJ2-7|few|.
CSARAGSDYEQYF
TGCAGTGCTAGGGCGGGTTCCGACTACGAGCAGTACTTC
>TRBV12-3/TRBV12-4|TRBJ1-6|.|.
CASEGDNSPLHF
TGTGCCAGCGAGGGCGATAATTCACCCCTCCACTTT
>TRBV5-4|TRBJ2-2|few|.
CASTPGGEWTGELFF
TGTGCCAGCACCCCCGGCGGGGAATGGACCGGGGAGCTGTTTTTT
>TRBV4-3|TRBJ1-2|.|TRBD1
CASSQAPGQGGKGYTF
TGCGCCAGCAGCCAAGCCCCGGGACAGGGGGGGAAGGGCTACACCTTC
>TRBV5-1|TRBJ2-3|many|.
CASSLIGYRTDTQYF
TGCGCCAGCAGCTTGATCGGGTACCGCACAGATACGCAGTATTTT
>TRBV2|TRBJ1-3|few|.
CASSEGSGFSGNTIYF
TGTGCCAGCAGTGAAGGATCCGGATTCTCTGGAAACACCATATATTTT
>TRBV9|TRBJ1-2|.|.
CASSVQGSHYGYTF
TGTGCCAGCAGCGTTCAAGGGTCCCACTATGGCTACACCTTC
>TRBV7-3|TRBJ2-5|few|.
CASSLAPTGRETQYF
TGTGCCAGCAGCTTAGCACCAACCGGACGAGAGACCCAGTACTTC
>TRBV28|TRBJ1-2|few|.
CASSTGRIRPDYGYTF
TGTGCCAGCAGTACCGGACGTATCCGCCCTGACTATGGCTACACCTTC
>TRBV9|TRBJ2-7|.|.
CASSVRAKTYEQYF
TGTGCCAGCAGCGTAAGGGCCAAAACCTACGAGCAGTACTTC
>TRBV4-1|TRBJ1-2|.|.
CASSSAVANYGYTF
TGCGCCAGCAGCTCGGCGGTAGCTAACTATGGCTACACCTTC
>TRBV4-1|TRBJ1-5|many|.
CASSQDGNQPQHF
TGCGCCAGCAGCCAAGACGGGAATCAGCCCCAGCATTTT
>TRBV5-6|TRBJ1-1|few|.
CASSLRWENTEAFF
TGTGCCAGCAGCTTGCGGTGGGAGAACACTGAAGCTTTCTTT
>TRBV27|TRBJ2-5|.|TRBD1
CASSRQGNVATQYF
TGTGCCAGCAGCCGACAGGGTAACGTAGCGACCCAGTACTTC
>TRBV7-2|TRBJ2-7|.|.
CASSLEGRVWYF
TGTGCCAGCAGCTTAGAGGGCAGGGTATGGTACTTC
>TRBV29-1|TRBJ2-5|.|.
CSVDEGAETQYF
TGCAGCGTTGATGAAGGGGCAGAGACCCAGTACTTC
>TRBV27|TRBJ2-3|.|TRBD1
CVSRGLGTDTQYF
TGTGTCAGCAGGGGGCTGGGCACAGATACGCAGTATTTT
>TRBV7-9|TRBJ1-6|many|.
CASSSGDLSPLHF
TGTGCCAGCAGCTCCGGGGATCTTTCACCCCTCCACTTT
>TRBV27|TRBJ2-3|.|.
CASSQGYGVGTDTQYF
TGTGCCAGCAGTCAAGGTTACGGCGTGGGCACAGATACGCAGTATTTT
>TRBV7-9|TRBJ2-3|once|TRBD1
CASSLLGTGGLRTDTQYF
TGTGCCAGCAGCTTACTTGGGACAGGGGGATTGAGAACAGATACGCAGTATTTT
>TRBV6-2/TRBV6-3|TRBJ1-5|few|.
CASSYSPGNQPQHF
TGTGCCAGCAGTTACTCGCCAGGGAACCAGCCCCAGCATTTT
>TRBV12-3/TRBV12-4|TRBJ1-2|.|.
CASSPGNGGYTF
TGTGCCAGCAGTCCCGGGAATGGTGGCTACACCTTC
>TRBV7-2|TRBJ2-3|few|.
CASSLVGRSTDTQYF
TGTGCCAGCAGCTTAGTAGGACGGAGCACAGATACGCAGTATTTT
>TRBV2|TRBJ1-2|few|.
CASRASWLGYTF
TGTGCCAGCAGAGCCTCATGGCTCGGCTACACCTTC